The clone carrying this TCR beta chain was observed a handful of times. The sample originates from a study of early T cells in non-severe SARS-CoV-2 infection. Across the study: Unpaired chains resulted from sequencing bulk RNA of unsorted whole blood.

Individual cDNA molecules each received unique molecular identifiers attached to them. TCRdb re-derived calls from the 5' RACE reads in MiXCR, one entry per CDR3 protein. This sample has approximately 75,000 distinct CDR3 sequences, with about 15% found just once. The V gene lost 4 bases and the J gene lost 9 bases, with 19 bases spanning the gap. Germline CDR1 and CDR2: SNHLY and FYNNEI. The CDR3 consists of 14 residues. The sample in question was whole blood, obtained at baseline. The sequence was collected from an adult who was a healthcare worker with PCR-confirmed SARS-CoV-2 infection or an uninfected control (not recorded which). The rearrangement links TRBV2 to TRBJ2-7; D gene unclear. CDR3 nucleotide sequence: TGTGCCAGCAGTGCGCCCCTGGACCCCGAAAGGCAGTACTTC. Translated: CASSAPLDPERQYF. The whole variable domain, remainder taken from reference TRBV2 and TRBJ2-7, is EPEVTQTPSHQVTQMGQEVILRCVPISNHLYFYWYRQILGQKVEFLVSFYNNEISEKSEIFDDQFSVERPDGSNFTLKIRSTKLEDSAMYFCASSAPLDPERQYFGPGTRLTVT.